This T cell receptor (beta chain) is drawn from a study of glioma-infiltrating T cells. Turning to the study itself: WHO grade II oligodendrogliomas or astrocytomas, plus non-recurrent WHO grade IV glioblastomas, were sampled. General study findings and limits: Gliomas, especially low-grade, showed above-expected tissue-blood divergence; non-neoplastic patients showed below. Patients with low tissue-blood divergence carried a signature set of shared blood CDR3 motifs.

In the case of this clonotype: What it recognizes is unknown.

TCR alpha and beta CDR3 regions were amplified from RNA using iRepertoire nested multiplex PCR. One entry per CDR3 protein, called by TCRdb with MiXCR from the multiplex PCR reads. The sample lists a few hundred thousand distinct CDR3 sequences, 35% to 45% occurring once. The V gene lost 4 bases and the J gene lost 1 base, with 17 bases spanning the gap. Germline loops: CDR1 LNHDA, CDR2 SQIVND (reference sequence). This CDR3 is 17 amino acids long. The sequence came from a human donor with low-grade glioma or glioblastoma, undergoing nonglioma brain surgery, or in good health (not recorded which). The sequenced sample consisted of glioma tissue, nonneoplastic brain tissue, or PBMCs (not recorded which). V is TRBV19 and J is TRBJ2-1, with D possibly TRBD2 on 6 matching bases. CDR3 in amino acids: CASSKFSGRLSYNEQFF. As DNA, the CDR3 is TGTGCCAGTAGTAAATTCTCCGGGAGACTTTCCTACAATGAGCAGTTCTTC.